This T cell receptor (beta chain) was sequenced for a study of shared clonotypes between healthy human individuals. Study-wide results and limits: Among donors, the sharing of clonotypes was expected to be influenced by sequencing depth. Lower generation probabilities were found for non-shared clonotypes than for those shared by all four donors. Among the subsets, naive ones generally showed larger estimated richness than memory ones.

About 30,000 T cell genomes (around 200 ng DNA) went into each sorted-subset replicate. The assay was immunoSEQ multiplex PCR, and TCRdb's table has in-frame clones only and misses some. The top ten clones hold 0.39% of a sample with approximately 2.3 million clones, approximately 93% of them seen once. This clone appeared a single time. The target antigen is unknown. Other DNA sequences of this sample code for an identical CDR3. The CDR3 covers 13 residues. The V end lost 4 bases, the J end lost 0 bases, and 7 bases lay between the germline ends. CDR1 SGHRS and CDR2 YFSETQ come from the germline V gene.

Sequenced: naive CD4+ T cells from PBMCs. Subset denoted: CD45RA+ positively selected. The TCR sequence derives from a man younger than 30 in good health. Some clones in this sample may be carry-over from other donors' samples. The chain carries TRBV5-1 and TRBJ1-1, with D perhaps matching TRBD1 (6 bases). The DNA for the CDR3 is TGCGCCAGCAGCAGGGGGATGAACACTGAAGCTTTCTTT. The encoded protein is CASSRGMNTEAFF.